This T cell receptor (beta chain) was obtained from a study of technical replicates of blood from several donors. Some clones are missing from TCRdb's copy, which holds only in-frame ones; the method was immunoSEQ multiplex PCR. The sample has tens of thousands of clones, 90% to 95% seen once. Specimen: T cells isolated from PBMCs. This TCR came from a human donor in good health.

Here the CDR3 reads CASSRARQGGGETQYF. The CDR3 DNA reads TGTGCCAGCAGCCGAGCCCGACAGGGAGGAGGGGAGACCCAGTACTTC. The V call is TRBV5-4, the J call TRBJ2-5, with D perhaps TRBD1 (7 bases). CDR1 SGHNT and CDR2 YYREEE come from the germline V gene (reference sequence). The CDR3 runs to 16 residues. The ends were cut back, 4 bases at V and 5 bases at J, with 21 bases in the middle.